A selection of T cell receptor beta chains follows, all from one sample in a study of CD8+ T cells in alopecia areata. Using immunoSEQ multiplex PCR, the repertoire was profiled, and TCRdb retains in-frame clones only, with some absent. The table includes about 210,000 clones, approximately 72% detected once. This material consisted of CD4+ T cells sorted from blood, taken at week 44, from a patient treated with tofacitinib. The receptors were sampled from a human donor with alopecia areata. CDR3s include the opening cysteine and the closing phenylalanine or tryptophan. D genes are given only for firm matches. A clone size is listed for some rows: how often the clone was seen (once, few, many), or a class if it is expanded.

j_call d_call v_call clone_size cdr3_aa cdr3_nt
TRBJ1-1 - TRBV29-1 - CSVERGANTEAFF TGCAGCGTTGAACGGGGGGCGAACACTGAAGCTTTCTTT
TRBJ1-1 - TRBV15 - CATSRDHRGLEAFF TGTGCCACCAGCAGAGATCATAGGGGCCTTGAAGCTTTCTTT
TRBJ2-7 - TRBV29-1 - CSVEDVYEQYF TGCAGCGTTGAAGACGTCTACGAGCAGTACTTC
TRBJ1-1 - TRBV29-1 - CSVDRDTPREAFF TGCAGCGTGGATCGGGACACGCCGAGGGAAGCTTTCTTT
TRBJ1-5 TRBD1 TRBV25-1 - CASSGPGQGRYQPQHF TGTGCCAGCAGTGGCCCTGGACAGGGGAGGTATCAGCCCCAGCATTTT
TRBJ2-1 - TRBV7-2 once CASSLPTLDEQFF TGTGCCAGCAGCTTACCAACGTTGGATGAGCAGTTCTTC
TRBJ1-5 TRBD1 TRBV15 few CATSRGFTGTGGGLSNQPQHF TGTGCCACCAGCAGAGGATTTACCGGGACAGGGGGCGGATTGAGCAATCAGCCCCAGCATTTT
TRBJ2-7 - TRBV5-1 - CASSLDSYYEQYF TGCGCCAGCAGCTTGGATTCGTACTACGAGCAGTACTTC
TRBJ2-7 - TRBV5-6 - CASSSRAVQYEQYF TGTGCCAGCAGCTCAAGGGCAGTTCAGTACGAGCAGTACTTC
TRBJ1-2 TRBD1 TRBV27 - CASAQHGTALRGYTF TGTGCCAGCGCACAGCACGGGACAGCTCTTAGGGGCTACACCTTC
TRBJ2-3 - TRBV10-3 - CAISAGLAADTQYF TGTGCCATCAGTGCGGGCCTGGCGGCAGATACGCAGTATTTT
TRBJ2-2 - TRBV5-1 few CASSLKEPRRGAGELFF TGCGCCAGCAGCTTGAAGGAGCCTCGCCGAGGGGCCGGGGAGCTGTTTTTT
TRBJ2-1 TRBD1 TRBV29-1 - CSVTTGAGRNEQFF TGCAGCGTCACGACAGGGGCTGGGAGAAATGAGCAGTTCTTC
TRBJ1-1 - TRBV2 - CASSVQANTEAFF TGTGCCAGCAGTGTGCAGGCAAACACTGAAGCTTTCTTT
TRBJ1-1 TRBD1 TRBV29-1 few CSVEFEGAVGRTEAFF TGCAGCGTTGAATTTGAGGGGGCTGTAGGAAGGACTGAAGCTTTCTTT
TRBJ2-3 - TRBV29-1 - CSVASVMSTDTQYF TGCAGCGTGGCTAGCGTAATGAGCACAGATACGCAGTATTTT
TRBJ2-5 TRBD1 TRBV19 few CASRTGLQETQYF TGTGCCAGCCGGACAGGCCTACAAGAGACCCAGTACTTC
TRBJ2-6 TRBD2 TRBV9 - CASSPQLAAISGANVLTF TGTGCCAGCAGCCCCCAGCTAGCGGCAATCTCTGGGGCCAACGTCCTGACTTTC
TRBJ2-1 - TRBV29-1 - CSVRLAVPYNEQFF TGCAGCGTTCGTTTAGCCGTACCCTACAATGAGCAGTTCTTC
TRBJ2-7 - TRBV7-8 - CASSLYLAYEQYF TGTGCCAGCAGCTTGTACCTCGCCTACGAGCAGTACTTC
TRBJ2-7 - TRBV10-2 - CASSERGYEQYF TGCGCCAGCAGTGAGAGGGGATACGAGCAGTACTTC
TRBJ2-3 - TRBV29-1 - CSVGGGPGRIADTQYF TGCAGCGTTGGGGGGGGGCCAGGTCGGATAGCAGATACGCAGTATTTT
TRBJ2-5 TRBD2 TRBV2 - CASSSLAGEETQYF TGTGCCAGCAGTTCACTAGCGGGGGAAGAGACCCAGTACTTC
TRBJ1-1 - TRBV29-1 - CSVVVTQNTEAFF TGCAGCGTTGTCGTAACCCAGAACACTGAAGCTTTCTTT
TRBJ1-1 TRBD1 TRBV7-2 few CASTRGGGATEAFF TGTGCCAGCACCAGGGGGGGAGGGGCGACTGAAGCTTTCTTT
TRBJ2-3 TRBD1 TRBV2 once CAADRGLATDTQYF TGTGCCGCCGACAGGGGGTTGGCCACAGATACGCAGTATTTT
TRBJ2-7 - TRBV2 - CASTAYQGREYF TGTGCCAGCACGGCCTACCAGGGGAGAGAGTACTTC
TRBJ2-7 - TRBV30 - CAWSNGALPDEQYF TGTGCCTGGAGTAACGGGGCCTTACCAGACGAGCAGTACTTC
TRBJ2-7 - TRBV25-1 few CASSGGAEQYF TGTGCCAGCAGTGGAGGAGCGGAGCAGTACTTC
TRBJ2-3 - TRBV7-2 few CASSLVGPDTQYF TGTGCCAGCAGCTTAGTGGGCCCAGATACGCAGTATTTT
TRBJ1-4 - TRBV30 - CAWSVAVGSGGTNEKLFF TGTGCCTGGAGTGTGGCTGTCGGCTCGGGCGGCACTAATGAAAAACTGTTTTTT
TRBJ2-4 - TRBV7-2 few CASSPPTKNIQYF TGTGCCAGCAGTCCGCCGACCAAAAACATTCAGTACTTC
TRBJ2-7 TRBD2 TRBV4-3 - CASSQDRTSGSFSYEQYF TGCGCCAGCAGCCAAGATCGGACTAGCGGGAGCTTCTCCTACGAGCAGTACTTC
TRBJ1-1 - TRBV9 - CASSVVSSAGAFF TGTGCCAGCAGCGTAGTATCTAGTGCAGGAGCTTTCTTT
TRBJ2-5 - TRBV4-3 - CASSQGTQETQYF TGCGCCAGCAGCCAAGGGACACAAGAGACCCAGTACTTC
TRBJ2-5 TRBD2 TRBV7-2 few CASGRGGQETQYF TGTGCCAGCGGTCGGGGGGGCCAAGAGACCCAGTACTTC
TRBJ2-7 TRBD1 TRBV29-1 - CSVERIGTGNTYEQYF TGCAGCGTTGAAAGGATCGGGACAGGGAATACCTACGAGCAGTACTTC
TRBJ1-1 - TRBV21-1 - CASSKEQGADTEAFF TGTGCCAGCAGCAAGGAGCAGGGGGCGGACACTGAAGCTTTCTTT
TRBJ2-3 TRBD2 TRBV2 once CASRGTSGGPDTQYF TGTGCCAGCAGAGGGACTAGCGGGGGCCCAGATACGCAGTATTTT
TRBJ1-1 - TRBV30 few CAWRSGLNTEAFF TGTGCCTGGAGATCTGGGCTGAACACTGAAGCTTTCTTT